These T cell receptor beta chains were read from a single sample in a study of blood T cells in healthy people across ages. TCRdb itself ran the 5' RACE reads through MiXCR, one entry per CDR3 protein. Found here are about 970,000 distinct CDR3 sequences, roughly 51% of them singletons; the top ten hold about a fifth. The sequenced sample consisted of blood. All receptors come from a woman aged 55-70 years in good health. Both conserved end residues are part of each CDR3. D genes are given only for firm matches. Not all rows give a size; the values are once, few, many and, for expanded clones, a class.

V,J,size,D,length,DNA,CDR3
TRBV29-1,TRBJ2-5,.,.,11,TGCAGCGTTGAGCCTAGAGAGACCCAGTACTTC,CSVEPRETQYF
TRBV15,TRBJ1-5,.,TRBD1,17,TGTGCCACCAGCAGAGGGACAGGGGCCTATAGCAATCAGCCCCAGCATTTT,CATSRGTGAYSNQPQHF
TRBV25-1,TRBJ1-2,few,.,13,TGTGCCAGCAGTCCCACAGGGTTCTATGGCTACACCTTC,CASSPTGFYGYTF
TRBV6-1,TRBJ1-5,.,.,12,TGTGCCAGCAGTGAAGTTTTACAGCCCCAGCATTTT,CASSEVLQPQHF
TRBV12-3/TRBV12-4,TRBJ2-7,.,.,16,TGTGCCAGCAGTTTCGGTCCCGGACGGATACTTTACGAGCAGTACTTC,CASSFGPGRILYEQYF
TRBV11-2,TRBJ2-5,.,TRBD2,15,TGTGCCAGCAGCTCCGGACTAGCGCTCGGAGAGACCCAGTACTTC,CASSSGLALGETQYF
TRBV2,TRBJ1-2,few,TRBD1,16,TGTGCCAGCAGTGAATTAGGGACAGCCTTCAACTATGGCTACACCTTC,CASSELGTAFNYGYTF
TRBV28,TRBJ2-4,.,TRBD2,15,TGTGCCAGCAGTGGTGCGGGAGGGGGCAAAAACATTCAGTACTTC,CASSGAGGGKNIQYF
TRBV11-2,TRBJ2-3,.,TRBD2,15,TGTGCCAGCAGCCGCCGGACTAGCATCTCAGATACGCAGTATTTT,CASSRRTSISDTQYF
TRBV3-1,TRBJ2-7,.,TRBD2,16,TGTGCCAGCAGACCAAGGGCGGGAGGTTCCTACAATGAGCAGTACTTC,CASRPRAGGSYNEQYF
TRBV7-2,TRBJ1-2,.,TRBD1,15,TGTGCCAGCAGCTTAACGGGGACAGCACTATATGGCTACACCTTC,CASSLTGTALYGYTF
TRBV29-1,TRBJ2-7,many,.,13,TGCAGCGTCCAAGCGAGGCAAGGCTACGAGCAGTACTTC,CSVQARQGYEQYF
TRBV7-2,TRBJ1-1,.,.,15,TGTGCCAGCAGCACTTCCGGCCCACAGCGCACTGAAGCTTTCTTT,CASSTSGPQRTEAFF
TRBV10-3,TRBJ1-3,.,.,14,TGTGCCATCAGTGAGTCGATGTCCGGAAACACCATATATTTT,CAISESMSGNTIYF
TRBV10-3,TRBJ2-1,.,TRBD1,16,TGTGCCATCAGTGAGTCGACGGGACAGACCTACAAGGAGCAGTTCTTC,CAISESTGQTYKEQFF
TRBV4-3,TRBJ2-3,few,TRBD2,18,TGCGCCAGCAGCCAGGGCCTAGCGGGAGAGCTTAGCACAGATACGCAGTATTTT,CASSQGLAGELSTDTQYF
TRBV5-1,TRBJ2-3,.,.,17,TGCGCCAGCAGCTTGACCACCACAGGGACGGGCACAGATACGCAGTATTTT,CASSLTTTGTGTDTQYF
TRBV7-2,TRBJ1-1,few,TRBD1,15,TGTGCCAGCAGCTTCTCCCGGGACAGGGGGCGAATAGCTTTCTTT,CASSFSRDRGRIAFF